This TCR beta chain was sequenced in a study of T cell changes during pregnancy in multiple sclerosis (dated by TCRdb to 2018 to 2020). Broadly, across the study: In women with multiple sclerosis, the researchers looked at how the T cell repertoire shifted as pregnancy progressed.

Notes on this clone: What antigen it recognizes has not been identified. Base qualities are not at hand, and no much larger clone is one base apart.

The germline V gene (reference sequence) yields MNHEY for CDR1 and SMNVEV for CDR2. V is pruned by 2 bases and J by 3 bases, leaving 5 bases of the junction without a gene match. The CDR3 runs 15 amino acids, cysteine and phenylalanine included. Kept here is only the CDR3 DNA, which spans 45 bases and is read in frame from base 1. The library was prepared using the immunoSEQ multiplex PCR assay. TCRdb obtained this table from immuneACCESS and retained in-frame rearrangements with V and J assigned. These tables miss some clones; where compared with another copy, unresolved V genes account for less than half of the shortfall, and the remainder is unexplained. This sample has around 42,000 clones in its table, and more than 85% of those were observed once. The top ten hold roughly 0.5% of the sample.

The receptor comes from a female donor in good health, enrolled as a control in a pregnancy study. The rearranged segments are TRBV27 and TRBJ2-7, and TRBD1 aligns with 9 junction nucleotides. This specimen consisted of CD4+ T cells from peripheral blood mononuclear cells, obtained in the second trimester of pregnancy. The DNA sequence is as follows: TGTGCCAGCAGTTTAGGGACAGGGCCCTTCTACGAGCAGTACTTC. The translation is CASSLGTGPFYEQYF.